The subject of this entry is one TCR beta chain. TCRbeta library construction was performed incorporating unique molecular identifiers. TCRdb reprocessed the PCR reads via MiXCR and lists one record per CDR3 protein. Among about 410,000 distinct CDR3 sequences, around 21% were seen once, and the ten largest hold 3.8%. CDR3 length: 16 residues. V gave up 2 bases and J gave up 5 bases, with 15 bases separating them. Germline CDR1 and CDR2: MNHEY and SVGEGT. These data come from a study of T-cell reconstitution after alpha-beta-depleted transplantation in children. J is TRBJ2-2 and V is TRBV6-2 or TRBV6-3, with no clear D. This receptor was taken from a human donor who donated a stem cell graft to a child with acute myeloid leukemia. The material was PBMCs from the stem cell graft donor, obtained from the stem cell graft. Here the CDR3 reads CASSYAARSETGELFF. CDR3 DNA sequence: TGTGCCAGCAGTTACGCGGCCAGGTCGGAGACCGGGGAGCTGTTTTTT.